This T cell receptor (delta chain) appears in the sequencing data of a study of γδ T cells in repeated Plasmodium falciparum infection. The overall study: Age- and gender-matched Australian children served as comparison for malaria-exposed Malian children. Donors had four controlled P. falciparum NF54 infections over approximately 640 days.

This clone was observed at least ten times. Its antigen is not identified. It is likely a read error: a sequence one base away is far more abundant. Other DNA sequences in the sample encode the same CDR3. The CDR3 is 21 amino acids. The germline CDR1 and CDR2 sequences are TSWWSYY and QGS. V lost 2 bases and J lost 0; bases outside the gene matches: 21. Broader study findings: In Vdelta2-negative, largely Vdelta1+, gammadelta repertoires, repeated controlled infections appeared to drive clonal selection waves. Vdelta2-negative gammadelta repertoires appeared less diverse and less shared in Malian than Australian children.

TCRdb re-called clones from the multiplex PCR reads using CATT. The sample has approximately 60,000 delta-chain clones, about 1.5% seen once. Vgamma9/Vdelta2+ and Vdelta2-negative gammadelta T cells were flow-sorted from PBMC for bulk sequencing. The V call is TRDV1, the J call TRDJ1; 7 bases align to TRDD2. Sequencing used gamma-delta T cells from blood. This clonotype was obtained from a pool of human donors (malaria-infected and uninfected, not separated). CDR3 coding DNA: TGTGCTCTTGGGGAAGTTTCCTACGGGGGGCCGTACTCCCTGTACACCGATAAACTCATCTTT. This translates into CALGEVSYGGPYSLYTDKLIF.